A single sample gave rise to the 26 T cell receptor beta chains below, sequenced in a study of T-cell reconstitution after alpha-beta-depleted transplantation in children. Molecular barcoding with unique molecular identifiers was used for the TCRbeta library. TCRdb called the PCR reads again in MiXCR, with one record for every CDR3 protein. Among 200,000 to 300,000 distinct CDR3 sequences listed, 24% were seen once. The starting material was PBMCs, mostly from graft donor cells, obtained 360 days after TCRalphabeta/CD19-depleted stem cell transplant. These receptors were taken from a female patient aged 2 to 10 who had a stem cell transplant for congenital amegakaryocytic thrombocytopenia, so the T cells may come from the graft donor.

There are a few counts of this clonotype. The CDR3 is CASSVTPTGGYEQYF. For the CDR3, the DNA is TGTGCCAGCAGCGTAACCCCGACAGGGGGTTACGAGCAGTACTTC. The chain links TRBV9 to TRBJ2-7; 9 nucleotides match TRBD1. The CDR3 length is 15 residues. Losses at the gene ends were 1 base for V and 4 bases for J; bases not matched to a gene: 6. Germline assignment: CDR1 SGDLS and CDR2 YYNGEE.

The chain recombines TRBV7-6 with TRBJ2-7; D is possibly TRBD1 (6 bases). This CDR3 contains 15 residues. Per germline, CDR1 SGHVS and CDR2 FNYEAQ. Trimming took off 6 bases at V and 3 bases at J, with 18 bases between the two ends. CDR3 in amino acids: CASRSTGTFGYEQYF. DNA of the CDR3: TGTGCCAGCAGAAGCACTGGGACATTCGGCTACGAGCAGTACTTC. Using reference TRBV7-6 and TRBJ2-7 for the parts outside the CDR3, the full variable domain is GAGVSQSPRYKVTKRGQDVALRCDPISGHVSLYWYRQALGQGPEFLTYFNYEAQQDKSGLPNDRFSAERPEGSISTLTIQRTEQRDSAMYRCASRSTGTFGYEQYFGPGTRLTVT.

This clonotype was counted a few times. The genes are TRBV24-1 and TRBJ2-1; 8 nucleotides match TRBD2. The V and J ends lost 4 bases and 6 bases, in that order; junction bases with no gene match: 10. CDR1 is KGHDR and CDR2 is SFDVKD in the germline V gene. This CDR3 has 16 residues. In DNA, the CDR3 is TGTGCCACCAGTGACGACGGGAGGGCCGGATCCAATGAGCAGTTCTTC. Translating it yields CATSDDGRAGSNEQFF.

In its sample, this clonotype was seen many times. The rearrangement joins TRBV12-3 or TRBV12-4 to TRBJ1-2; D unresolved. The CDR3 spans 15 residues. V gave up 0 bases and J gave up 6 bases, with 14 bases separating them. CDR3 sequence reads: CASSLAAISFNGYTF. The CDR3 coding sequence is TGTGCCAGCAGTTTAGCGGCGATCTCTTTTAATGGCTACACCTTC.

J is TRBJ2-1 and V is TRBV6-2 or TRBV6-3; D unclear. Germline lookup yields CDR1 MNHEY and CDR2 SVGEGT. Between the trimmed V and J ends, which lost 2 bases and 7 bases, there was a span of 3 bases. The CDR3 is 11 amino acids. This CDR3 reads CASSYLNEQFF. CDR3 coding DNA: TGTGCCAGCAGTTACCTAAATGAGCAGTTCTTC.

V and J are TRBV7-9 and TRBJ2-1; 7 positions match TRBD1. Trimming removed 5 bases from V and 2 bases from J; junction bases left unmatched: 9. Per the germline V gene, CDR1 is SEHNR and CDR2 is FQNEAQ (reference sequence). This CDR3 contains 16 residues. The CDR3 nucleotides read TGTGCCAGCAGCCCTAGGGACAGTCTACCCTACAATGAGCAGTTCTTC. Protein: CASSPRDSLPYNEQFF.

Only a few counts were recorded for this clonotype. V is TRBV29-1 and J is TRBJ2-1, with a tentative D call TRBD2 (5 bases). The V gene's germline CDR1 is SQVTM and CDR2 ANQGSEA. The CDR3 is made up of 14 amino acids. Trimming removed 7 bases at V and 0 bases at J, with 13 bases between. Here the CDR3 DNA reads TGCAGCGCTGCGGGCAGGACCTCCTACAATGAGCAGTTCTTC. Translated: CSAAGRTSYNEQFF.

CDR3 coding DNA: TGCAGTGCTAGAGACGCGCCGGGACTAGGAATTCACGAGCAGTACTTC. It codes for CSARDAPGLGIHEQYF. The gene calls are TRBV20-1 and TRBJ2-7, with 8 positions matching TRBD2. V shed 0 bases, J shed 5 bases, and the junction held 12 bases outside the gene matches. CDR1 DFQATT and CDR2 SNEGSKA come from the germline V gene (reference sequence). The CDR3 covers 16 residues.

This clonotype was detected only a few times. V and J are TRBV13 and TRBJ2-4, with D possibly TRBD1 on 6 matching bases. The germline CDR1 and CDR2 sequences are PRHDT and FYEKMQ (reference sequence). The V gene lost 6 bases and the J gene lost 6 bases, with 12 bases spanning the gap. This CDR3 has 13 amino acids. The CDR3 DNA reads as TGTGCCAGCAGTTTGTACAGGGTAAACATTCAGTACTTC. Its translation: CASSLYRVNIQYF.

This clonotype was seen once. This sequence joins TRBV4-1 and TRBJ2-5; tentatively, D is TRBD2 (5 bases). Germline assignment: CDR1 MGHRA and CDR2 YSYEKL. The CDR3 is 16 residues long. Trimming removed 0 bases from V and 5 bases from J, with 16 bases in between. The CDR3: CASSQDGGPPPETQYF. Here the CDR3 DNA reads TGCGCCAGCAGCCAAGATGGCGGGCCGCCCCCCGAGACCCAGTACTTC.

This chain links TRBV4-2 with TRBJ2-7; 8 bases align to TRBD1. CDR1 and CDR2 from the germline V gene are LGHNA and YNFKEQ. The ends lost 3 bases at V and 2 bases at J; junction bases unmatched: 0. The CDR3 loop spans 13 amino acids. The CDR3 sequence is CASSHRGPYEQYF. CDR3 in DNA: TGTGCCAGCAGCCACAGGGGGCCCTACGAGCAGTACTTC.

This clonotype was seen a few times. This chain's CDR3 is CASSQEPSYQPQHF. As DNA, the CDR3 is TGTGCCAGCAGCCAAGAACCCAGTTATCAGCCCCAGCATTTT. This rearrangement joins TRBV4-2 to TRBJ1-5; D call uncertain. Germline V gene lookup returns CDR1 LGHNA and CDR2 YNFKEQ. The CDR3 loop spans 14 amino acids. The V end was cut by 0 bases, the J end by 5 bases, with 8 bases between.

The V gene is TRBV25-1, the J gene TRBJ1-3; a weak D match, TRBD1 (5 bases). In germline, CDR1 is MGHDK, CDR2 SYGVNS. Trimming shortened V by 4 bases and J by 5 bases, and 6 bases separated the two germline ends. The CDR3 extends over 12 amino acids. CDR3 nucleotides: TGTGCCAGCAGTGTGGGACGAAACACCATATATTTT. It encodes CASSVGRNTIYF.

This clonotype was seen repeatedly, ten times or more. The V and J genes are TRBV5-1 and TRBJ2-7, with 11 nucleotides matching TRBD2. The CDR3 length is 14 residues. Losses at the gene ends were 1 base for V and 6 bases for J; bases not matched to a gene: 3. Germline-derived CDR1 and CDR2 are SGHRS and YFSETQ. This CDR3 reads CASSLRLAGSEQYF. The CDR3 DNA reads TGCGCCAGCAGCTTGAGACTAGCGGGATCCGAGCAGTACTTC.

This clonotype appeared a few times. The chain combines TRBV3-1 with TRBJ2-7; D is possibly TRBD2 (5 bases). V was shortened by 3 bases and J by 5 bases, with 20 bases between the two germline ends. Germline V gene data show CDR1 as LGHDT and CDR2 as YNNKEL (reference sequence). The CDR3 contains 16 residues. DNA for the CDR3: TGTGCCAGCAGCCATCAAGATCAGTGGCTAGCCCACGAGCAGTACTTC. Translated: CASSHQDQWLAHEQYF.

V is TRBV20-1 and J is TRBJ2-1; no definite D call. Germline CDR1 reads DFQATT; CDR2 reads SNEGSKA (reference sequence). The ends were cut back, 3 bases at V and 7 bases at J, with 25 bases in the middle. The CDR3 is 17 amino acids. Here the CDR3 DNA reads TGCAGTGCTAGTTTAGGTCTGCGGCTCACGAGAGGAAATGAGCAGTTCTTC. Translated: CSASLGLRLTRGNEQFF.

This clonotype was observed a handful of times. The rearrangement links TRBV5-4 to TRBJ1-4, with D unclear. Germline V lookup: CDR1 SGHNT, CDR2 YYREEE (reference sequence). The CDR3 loop spans 15 amino acids. Deletions cut 4 bases from V and 8 bases from J, with 18 bases between. CDR3 sequence (DNA): TGTGCCAGCAGCCTGTCCCCCTCACAGACGGAAAAACTGTTTTTT. This codes for CASSLSPSQTEKLFF.

This clonotype turned up a few times. The genes are TRBV4-1 and TRBJ1-5; unclear D gene. The CDR3 sequence is 15 residues long. Germline-derived CDR1 and CDR2 are MGHRA and YSYEKL. Between the trimmed V and J ends, which lost 1 base and 7 bases, there was a span of 14 bases. The CDR3, as DNA: TGCGCCAGCAGCCAAGTTTTTAGACGGGGACAGCCCCAGCATTTT. Its translation is CASSQVFRRGQPQHF.

The chain employs TRBV9 and TRBJ2-7; D might be TRBD1 (6 bases). Trimming took 3 bases from V and 7 from J, leaving 17 bases between them. CDR1 SGDLS and CDR2 YYNGEE come from the germline V gene. This CDR3 contains 14 residues. The CDR3 DNA follows: TGTGCCAGCAGCGCACTGACAGGTGGCGGGGAGCAGTACTTC. This translates into CASSALTGGGEQYF. Full variable domain (missing parts from reference TRBV9 and TRBJ2-7): DSGVTQTPKHLITATGQRVTLRCSPRSGDLSVYWYQQSLDQGLQFLIQYYNGEERAKGNILERFSAQQFPDLHSELNLSSLELGDSALYFCASSALTGGGEQYFGPGTRLTVT.

Concerning this clonotype itself: This sequence may be a read error, since a much larger clone differs from it by one base. The chain combines TRBV2 with TRBJ2-6; maybe TRBD1 (6 bases). The CDR3 totals 17 residues. Per the germline V gene, CDR1 is SNHLY and CDR2 is FYNNEI. The CDR3 reads CTSGWTVLSSGANVLTF. CDR3 DNA sequence: TGTACCAGCGGATGGACAGTGTTGAGCTCTGGGGCCAACGTCCTGACTTTC. Full variable domain (remainder filled in from reference TRBV2 and TRBJ2-6): EPEVTQTPSHQVTQMGQEVILRCVPISNHLYFYWYRQILGQKVEFLVSFYNNEISEKSEIFDDQFSVERPDGSNFTLKIRSTKLEDSAMYFCTSGWTVLSSGANVLTFGAGSRLTVL.

Comments on this clonotype: At one end, the junction sequence differs from germline, possibly due to a read error. The chain links TRBV2 to TRBJ2-4, with D possibly called TRBD1 or TRBD2 (5 bases each). CDR3 length: 14 amino acids. Per the germline V gene, CDR1 is SNHLY and CDR2 is FYNNEI. The CDR3 here is CASRLGPGKNIEYF. The CDR3 DNA reads as TGTGCCAGCAGACTGGGACCAGGCAAAAACATTGAGTACTTC.

This clonotype was seen a single time. The V and J genes are TRBV4-1 and TRBJ2-7; TRBD1 aligns across 8 bases. CDR1 is MGHRA and CDR2 is YSYEKL in the germline V gene. V shed 2 bases, J shed 4 bases, and the junction held 16 bases outside the gene matches. The CDR3 contains 18 residues. The CDR3 region is CASSQSGKGRTGRYEQYF. The DNA of the CDR3 is TGCGCCAGCAGCCAATCCGGGAAAGGTAGGACAGGGAGGTACGAGCAGTACTTC.

This clonotype was seen a handful of times. The chain combines TRBV4-1 with TRBJ2-1; 8 nucleotides match TRBD2. The CDR3 loop spans 17 amino acids. Per germline, CDR1 MGHRA and CDR2 YSYEKL. Trimming took 0 bases from V and 4 from J; bases not matched to a gene: 8. For the CDR3, the DNA is TGCGCCAGCAGCCAAGATCCCCTAGCGGGTTCTTACAATGAGCAGTTCTTC. Protein product: CASSQDPLAGSYNEQFF.

The rearrangement joins TRBV4-1 to TRBJ2-3; 14 bases agree with TRBD2. Germline trimming cut 5 bases from V and 4 bases from J; bases unmatched to any gene: 11. The V gene's germline CDR1 is MGHRA and CDR2 YSYEKL. This CDR3 has 18 amino acids. The CDR3 DNA reads as TGCGCCAGCAGCGCCCGACTAGCGGGGGGGCTGAGTCCAGATACGCAGTATTTT. The encoded protein is CASSARLAGGLSPDTQYF.

J is TRBJ2-7 and V is TRBV19; 7 bases map to TRBD2. Germline-derived CDR1 and CDR2 are LNHDA and SQIVND (reference sequence). The trim removed 0 bases at V and 2 bases at J, leaving 7 bases unmatched. The CDR3 consists of 16 residues. The CDR3 loop is CASSIDIAGAPYEQYF. DNA for the CDR3: TGTGCCAGTAGTATAGATATCGCGGGAGCCCCCTACGAGCAGTACTTC.

In this sample, this clonotype turned up a few times. The genes are TRBV5-1 and TRBJ2-3; the D gene is possibly TRBD1 (6 bases). This CDR3 contains 16 residues. The germline CDR1 and CDR2 sequences are SGHRS and YFSETQ. V was trimmed by 0 bases and J by 0 bases, leaving 11 bases between them. CDR3 amino acids: CASSLAWGPSTDTQYF. CDR3 DNA: TGCGCCAGCAGCTTGGCCTGGGGGCCCAGCACAGATACGCAGTATTTT. Combining the CDR3 with reference TRBV5-1 and TRBJ2-3 gives the whole variable domain KAGVTQTPRYLIKTRGQQVTLSCSPISGHRSVSWYQQTPGQGLQFLFEYFSETQRNKGNFPGRFSGRQFSNSRSEMNVSTLELGDSALYLCASSLAWGPSTDTQYFGPGTRLTVL.